This T cell receptor (beta chain) comes out of a study of early T cells in non-severe SARS-CoV-2 infection (dated by TCRdb to the early 2020s). Concerning the study at large: TCR sequencing used bulk RNA from unsorted whole blood, so alpha and beta chains could not be paired. What the research found in general, with its limitations: VDJdb matching was skewed toward anti-spike CD8 responses, so virus-specific expansions were likely underestimated and private and CD4 specificities were missed.

The library was made by 5' RACE. The run used a NextSeq 500. In the TCR library protocol, unique molecular identifiers were attached to individual cDNA molecules to correct for PCR bias and sequencing error. Sequencing covered both TCR alpha and beta chains, and within each sample the abundances of alpha and beta sequences were tightly co-correlated. The paper's processing steps were these. Decombinator V4 was used to annotate the V gene, J gene and CDR3 of the TCR sequences. TCRs were defined as expanded if a significant change between any two time points was detected under a Poisson model with p below 0.0001. Abundances of TCRs were expressed as counts per million after normalisation to the total number of TCRs sequenced in each sample. TRAV1-2 paired with TRAJ12, TRAJ20 or TRAJ33 defined MAIT TCRs, while TRAV10 paired with TRAJ18 defined iNKT TCRs. A search of VDJdb, accessed on 1 November 2021, was run for TCRs annotated to CMV, EBV and SARS-CoV-2, with TCRs annotated for multiple antigens excluded. TCRdb took the public reads, trimmed them with fastp at Q25, ran MiXCR for clone calling and kept in-frame beta chains. Here each entry gathers all rows of one CDR3 protein and keeps the most common genes and DNA. The V and J calls follow TCRdb's processing rather than the paper's. The sample data list approximately 71,000 distinct CDR3 sequences, and roughly 15% of these were observed just once. The top ten clonotypes cover around 15% of the sample.

This clonotype was seen only a few times. Its cognate antigen has yet to be identified. Within one base of it there is no much larger clone, and no base qualities were kept. This was a case-control study nested in a cohort of healthcare workers in London, UK, who had nasopharyngeal swab PCR tests and blood samples taken every week. Healthcare workers were recruited during the week of the UK lockdown, between 23 and 31 March 2020, and followed weekly for up to about 15 weeks. V is pared back by 7 bases and J by 0 bases, with 13 bases lying between the germline termini. As encoded in the germline V gene, CDR1 is SQVTM while CDR2 is ANQGSEA. The CDR3 numbers 14 residues from cysteine through phenylalanine. The kept DNA is CDR3 alone, 42 bases in frame from the first base.

Material for sequencing was whole blood. The sequence was obtained from an adult who was a healthcare worker with PCR-confirmed SARS-CoV-2 infection or an uninfected control (not recorded which). The rearranged chain carries TRBV29-1 and TRBJ2-1, with the D gene not confidently named. The CDR3 has the sequence CSGIRPSSYNEQFF. Read as DNA, the sequence is TGCAGCGGTATACGGCCTAGCTCCTACAATGAGCAGTTCTTC.